Sequencing of this T cell receptor beta chain was carried out in a study of cytomegalovirus exposure and HLA in healthy donors (dated by TCRdb to about 2017). The study in broad terms: In an earlier analysis of 450 to 750 of the donors, under 300 Gb of sequence data and approximately 120 million unique TCR beta sequences from 150 million to 200 million T cells were reported. Both class I and class II loci were covered by HLA typing, at four-digit resolution. Of the roughly 410 genotyped donors, 81% were placed in the genetic ancestry cluster associated with self-reported Caucasian donors. Across 398 genotyped donors of the cohort, an average of about 240,000 unique TCR beta nucleotide sequences per donor were sequenced, and roughly 18% of those sequences were non-productive. An early release that covered roughly 600 HLA-typed donors contained about 300 gigabases of sequencing data and tens of millions of unique TCR sequences. An earlier analysis of approximately 640 of the donors applied high-throughput TCR beta sequencing to assess whether each TCR beta V gene segment acted as functional or pseudogenic. The later analysis used no new phenotypic data to find candidate immune exposures, relying instead on TCR beta sequences and their occurrence across donors. The study combined high-throughput TCR immunosequencing, statistical association of individual TCRs with disease status, and machine learning to predict cytomegalovirus infection status. The study aimed to test whether signatures of past pathogen exposure could be identified by cataloging public T cell receptors. Every discovery cohort repertoire had been produced on one sequencing platform. Because of strong linkage in the cohort, a handful of DR-DQ haplotypes were treated as single units for association and clustering. Typing coverage differed by locus: A, B, C, DRB1 and DQB1 were typed in about 620-640 donors, DQA1 in roughly 510, DPA1 in around 600, and DPB1 in roughly 450. In a later genetic analysis, genome-wide SNP genotypes for about 55% of the roughly 700 donors were used, and that subset was treated as a discovery cohort. In a later analysis, previously published TCR beta repertoires from some 640 donors were re-analyzed and high-resolution HLA genotyping was added so that TCR occurrence patterns could be studied. Donor age, sex, ethnicity and CMV serostatus were compiled alongside the repertoire data. Using immunosequencing, the study profiled T cell repertoires from about 610 subjects and related those repertoires to cytomegalovirus serostatus. A separate validation cohort of 90 to 150 different subjects was used in addition to the roughly 620-subject first cohort.

Findings and caveats that apply to the study as a whole: It was suggested by the authors that the approach could potentially be generalized to other disease states and immunological phenotypes. An association between a missense DCLRE1C variant and V-gene and J-gene trimming of TCR beta chains was found in a later genetic analysis and replicated in an independent cohort. In an earlier analysis of roughly 560 of the donors, most TCR beta V segments were observed in productive rearrangements about 87% or about 30% of the time, broadly matching IMGT annotations. A further reported finding was that TCR beta sequences accurately predicted the HLA-A and HLA-B alleles for most subjects in the first cohort. The study listed 164 TCR beta chains as associated with cytomegalovirus. In a later analysis, the rate of TCR association differed among HLA loci, with DRB1 alleles having the most associated TCRs and HLA-C alleles having the fewest. The presence/absence analyses assumed that sequencing depth was roughly uniform across donors, and that assumption may not be true. The 87-base-pair reads could not distinguish some IMGT-functional V segments, including TRBV6-2 and TRBV6-3, so those segments were excluded. Most TCR sequences were observed very rarely across donors, whereas some public TCRs were present in many individuals. The earlier analysis of a few hundred of the donors excluded over 15 rarely observed V segments, including chromosome 9 orphons, because counts were too low. Correlated functional status among segregating V segments might be attributable to linkage disequilibrium, but an unknown experimental factor could not be ruled out. Assigning TCR associations to individual alleles was difficult when HLA alleles, especially DR and DQ, strongly co-occurred. HLA typing was unavailable for some donors at each locus, so association tests used only the typed subset. The classifier was reported to diagnose cytomegalovirus status with high specificity and sensitivity in both the original cohort and the validation cohort. In vitro tests confirmed that a few of the cytomegalovirus-associated TCR beta chains recognize cytomegalovirus antigens. The only immune exposure information available for the cohort was CMV serostatus. In a later genetic analysis, fewer N-insertions in productive TCRs were reported among donors in an Asian-associated ancestry cluster than the roughly 670-donor mean. In a later analysis, several top co-occurrence clusters were reported to appear linked to parvovirus B19, influenza, CMV and Epstein-Barr virus. A later analysis found that most CMV-associated TCR beta chains appeared HLA-restricted, with HLA associations seemingly driven largely by CMV exposure. This cohort had only TCR beta chains sequenced, and the lack of alpha or paired-chain data limited which features could be detected. In a later analysis, HLA-associated TCR beta chains showed more clonal expansion and lower generation probabilities than non-associated chains that were equally common. A later analysis associated 16,951 TCR beta sequences with specific HLA alleles at a false discovery rate of 0.05. A cluster of highly shared sequence variants was judged likely to represent a technical artifact of the sequencing pipeline.

In total, just over 650 healthy bone marrow donors made up the cohort. Cohort members were all nominally healthy when sampled, although unrecorded immune exposures were likely present. The donor tested CMV seronegative, placing the donor among the roughly 400 seronegative members of the cohort. A peripheral blood sample was provided by each donor, and peripheral blood mononuclear cells were used for TCR beta sequencing. Genomic DNA extraction from the blood cell samples was performed with the Qiagen DNeasy Blood Extraction Kit. Preparation of the library involved the immunoSEQ multiplex PCR assay. For the multiplex PCR, a mixture combining 60 forward primers for TCR Vbeta segments and 13 reverse primers for TCR Jbeta segments was used. The CDR3 region of rearranged TCR beta genes was amplified from genomic DNA by a multiplex PCR assay. Amplified TCR beta libraries were sequenced as 87-base-pair reads on the Illumina HiSeq System. In the original analysis: Across the 600 to 700 repertoires, a later analysis counted approximately 83 million unique TCR beta chains, approximately 12 million of which were shared by at least two donors. A nearest-neighbor algorithm error-corrected the raw reads and collapsed the reads into unique sequences, merging closely related sequences to remove PCR and sequencing errors. To assign V, D and J gene segments, CDR3 sequences were aligned to IMGT reference sequences. For a sequence to be retained, a match of at least six nucleotides to both a V gene segment and a J gene segment was required. A rearrangement counted as productive if the CDR3 had no stop codons and remained in frame with V and J, and every other rearrangement counted as non-productive. CDR3 was defined according to IMGT convention as the region running from the second conserved V-encoded cysteine to the conserved J-encoded phenylalanine. In an earlier analysis of 550 to 650 of the donors, sequences lacking an unambiguous match to a single V gene segment were excluded. An earlier analysis of several hundred of the donors called V segments functional above 56.7% productive rearrangements and segregating when the between-donor standard deviation exceeded 5%. To diagnose cytomegalovirus status from the catalog of TCR beta chain sequences, a statistical classification framework was built. V and J gene assignment, in a later analysis, came from comparing TCR nucleotide sequences with IMGT/GENE-DB human TR gene sequences. In a later analysis, CDR3 sequences and most-parsimonious VDJ recombination scenarios were assigned using the TCRdist pipeline. In a later analysis, each TCR beta chain was defined by its CDR3 amino acid sequence together with its V-gene family, and reads without a unique V-gene family were excluded. As a way to deal with suspected cross-contamination and a sequencing artifact, a later analysis dropped 500 to 700 nucleotide sequences that were highly shared and had low generation probability. In a later analysis, a clonal expansion index was calculated for each public chain from normalized within-repertoire ranks of inferred template counts. In a later analysis, generation probabilities were computed with a VDJ recombination model fitted to out-of-frame rearrangements, and the resulting probabilities were checked against IGoR. In a later analysis, hypergeometric tests were used to score TCR-TCR, TCR-HLA and TCR-CMV co-occurrence, with a repertoire-size bias correction applied to TCR pairs. In a later analysis, false discovery rates were estimated by permuting HLA or CMV assignments 20 times. A later analysis grouped co-occurring TCRs with DBSCAN, adding TCRdist sequence similarity when clustering within HLA-allele-positive subsets. Repertoires with fewer than 30,000 or more than 120,000 public chains, plus five repertoires with anomalous nucleotide sharing, were excluded from co-occurrence clustering. The table was pulled from immuneACCESS by TCRdb, which kept in-frame rearrangements only. Such tables lose some clones; where checked, under half of the loss comes from unresolved V genes, and the rest has no known cause. That table supplies the V and J calls and clone size; D and trimming were determined from the DNA. This sample gives some 90,000 clones in total; nearly 70% of them show up just once. Roughly 2.8% of the sample is held by the ten biggest clonotypes.

The germline V gene (reference sequence) supplies CDR1 SEHNR and CDR2 FQNEAQ. The CDR3 measures 16 amino acids from cysteine to phenylalanine. Only the CDR3 region is kept as DNA, spanning 48 bases read in frame from base 1. Trimming costs V 3 bases and J 3 bases, and their ends lie 17 bases apart. As regards this clone: The target of this receptor is not known. Nothing much larger sits one base from this clone, and base qualities are not available.

The sample comprised PBMCs. This sequence uses TRBV7-9 and TRBJ2-5; the D gene is perhaps TRBD2, from 5 matching bases. The origin of this receptor is a middle-aged man in good health and CMV-seronegative. The DNA is TGTGCCAGCAGCTTCACCACGGGCCTCGGGGAAGAGACCCAGTACTTC. Its amino acids are CASSFTTGLGEETQYF.